Presented here are 18 T cell receptor beta chains from one specimen sequenced in a study of tumor-infiltrating lymphocytes in primary liver carcinoma. TCR beta cDNA was made from 500 ng total RNA with a constant-region primer. Libraries for TCR beta were built through three nested multiplex PCR rounds, which together made up a slightly modified ARM-PCR procedure. A C-beta reverse primer and TRBV1-TRBV30 forward primers served in each of the first two PCR rounds, at 9 to 11 cycles apiece. A single record per CDR3 protein comes from TCRdb applying MiXCR to the multiplex PCR reads. The table shows approximately 99,000 distinct CDR3 sequences, with over 55% occurring only once. Bulk tissue was left unsorted, and RNA and DNA were co-extracted from 20-30 mg of it. Sequenced input: liver tumor tissue from sampling region 5. Subset defined: tumor region T5, tumor centre. The receptors were gathered from a woman aged 55-70 years with primary liver carcinoma and hepatitis B virus infection.

This clonotype appeared many times. This rearrangement joins TRBV7-9 to TRBJ2-7; 7 nucleotides agree with TRBD2. This CDR3 contains 15 residues. The V and J ends lost 3 bases and 4 bases, in that order; junction bases with no gene match: 9. CDR1 and CDR2 from the germline V gene are SEHNR and FQNEAQ (reference sequence). The CDR3 spells CASSLGGDAPYEQYF. The CDR3, as DNA: TGTGCCAGCAGCTTGGGGGGGGACGCGCCGTACGAGCAGTACTTC. Combining the CDR3 with reference TRBV7-9 and TRBJ2-7 gives the whole variable domain DTGVSQNPRHKITKRGQNVTFRCDPISEHNRLYWYRQTLGQGPEFLTYFQNEAQLEKSRLLSDRFSAERPKGSFSTLEIQRTEQGDSAMYLCASSLGGDAPYEQYFGPGTRLTVT.

Worth noting for this clonotype: This could be a read error, since a much larger clone is one nucleotide away. This chain connects TRBV4-2 to TRBJ2-3; weak D call: TRBD2 (7 bases). Looked up from germline, CDR1 is LGHNA and CDR2 is YNFKEQ. The CDR3 is made up of 17 amino acids. V lost 2 bases to trimming and J lost 4 bases, with 19 bases between them. The CDR3 DNA reads as TGTGCCAGCAGCCAACCGGGGGCGGGAGATGGCGCAGATACGCAGTATTTT. This translates into CASSQPGAGDGADTQYF.

On this clonotype: At one boundary the junction diverges from the germline segment, which might be a read error. The rearrangement links TRBV11-2 to TRBJ2-3; D possibly uses TRBD1 or TRBD2 (5 bases each). Per germline, CDR1 SGHAT and CDR2 FQNNGV. CDR3 length equals 14 residues. The CDR3 protein is CASSSGQTADAHYF. CDR3 nucleotides: TGTGCCAGCAGCTCGGGGCAAACCGCAGATGCGCACTATTTT.

As concerns this clonotype: A much larger clone differs from this one at a single base, so this may be a read error. CDR3 loop: CAWKASGYNYEQHF. CDR3 coding DNA: TGTGCCTGGAAGGCTTCAGGGTATAACTACGAGCAGCACTTC. The V gene is TRBV30, the J gene TRBJ2-7, with D possibly being TRBD1 (5 bases). The CDR3 totals 14 residues. Germline V gene sequence: CDR1 GTSNPN, CDR2 SVGIG (reference sequence).

The count of this clonotype is one. One base away lies a much larger clone, so this may be a sequencing read error. CDR3 nucleotides: TGTGTCAGTGAGAAGGCGGGCGCGAATGAGCAGTTCTTC. It codes for CVSEKAGANEQFF. The chain couples TRBV14 to TRBJ2-1, with D perhaps TRBD2 (5 bases). This CDR3 spans 13 amino acids. The germline gives CDR1 SGHDN, CDR2 FVKESK.

As to this clonotype: A much larger clone sits a single nucleotide away, making a read error possible. The chain recombines TRBV28 with TRBJ2-3, with D perhaps matching TRBD1 (6 bases). The V and J ends lost 6 bases and 5 bases respectively, with 12 bases between them. CDR3 size: 13 residues. The germline V gene encodes CDR1 MDHEN and CDR2 SYDVKM. The CDR3, as DNA: TGTGCCAGCAGGCAGGGACACATAGATACGCAGTATTTT. Translated: CASRQGHIDTQYF.

This clonotype has ten or more counts. CDR3 region: CASSEDSGRESGELFF. The CDR3 DNA reads as TGTGCCAGCAGTGAAGATAGCGGGAGAGAATCCGGGGAGCTGTTTTTT. The chain employs TRBV6-1 and TRBJ2-2; 9 nucleotides match TRBD2. The germline V gene encodes CDR1 MNHNS and CDR2 SASEGT. V lost 1 base, J lost 6 bases, and 6 bases stayed unmatched. This CDR3 is 16 amino acids long.

In regard to this clonotype: The CDR3 end shows no conserved phenylalanine or tryptophan, and so a read error is likely. The chain links TRBV11-2 to TRBJ2-2, with 9 bases that match TRBD2. CDR3 length: 16 amino acids. The V gene's germline CDR1 is SGHAT and CDR2 FQNNGV. Trimming took 6 bases from V and 8 from J; bases not matched to a gene: 13. Here the CDR3 reads CASSFRLAVDAGELFV. DNA of the CDR3: TGTGCCAGCAGTTTCCGACTAGCGGTAGATGCGGGGGAGCTGTTTGTT.

On this clonotype itself: One junction end disagrees with the germline gene, perhaps due to a read error. V is TRBV28 and J is TRBJ2-1; either TRBD1 or TRBD2 may fit D (5 bases each). The CDR3 contains 14 residues. Germline V gene data show CDR1 as MDHEN and CDR2 as SYDVKM. CDR3 sequence: CASSLGGTYNEHFF. For the CDR3, the DNA is TGTGCCAGCAGTTTAGGGGGTACCTACAATGAGCACTTCTTC.

On this clonotype: One end of the junction fails to match germline, which may point to a read error. V and J are TRBV6-6 and TRBJ2-2; tentatively, D is TRBD1 or TRBD2 (5 bases each). The CDR3 has 15 residues. Germline CDR1 is MNHNY and CDR2 is SVGAGI (reference sequence). CDR3 DNA: TGTGCCAGCAGCAGGGAGAGGGCGCACACCGGGGAGTTGCTTTTT. Translating it yields CASSRERAHTGELLF.

About this clonotype: This may arise from a read error, as a much more abundant clone is one base away. The CDR3 DNA reads as TGTACCAGCAGTTTTGGGGGATTACACGAGCAGTACTTC. Its translation is CTSSFGGLHEQYF. The rearrangement uses TRBV28 and TRBJ2-7; D is possibly TRBD1 or TRBD2 (5 bases each). There are 13 residues in the CDR3. CDR1 MDHEN and CDR2 SYDVKM come from the germline V gene.

Comments on this clonotype: A much larger clone is a single base away; this may be a read error. J is TRBJ1-4 and V is TRBV5-5; D perhaps matches TRBD1 (5 bases). CDR3 length: 19 residues. Germline CDR1 reads SGHKS; CDR2 reads YYEKEE (reference sequence). The CDR3 spells CASSLLAGPYGSQGEKMFF. In DNA, the CDR3 is TGTGCCAGCAGCTTGCTAGCCGGGCCTTACGGGAGCCAGGGTGAAAAAATGTTTTTT. The full variable domain, rest sourced from reference TRBV5-5 and TRBJ1-4, is DAGVTQSPTHLIKTRGQQVTLRCSPISGHKSVSWYQQVLGQGPQFIFQYYEKEERGRGNFPDRFSARQFPNYSSELNVNALLLGDSALYLCASSLLAGPYGSQGEKMFFGSGTQLSVL.

The chain joins TRBV6-1 to TRBJ2-5; D perhaps matches TRBD2 (5 bases). The CDR3 is 17 residues long. Germline CDR1 MNHNS, CDR2 SASEGT. V lost 4 bases to trimming and J lost 5 bases, with 23 bases between them. Written as DNA, the CDR3 is TGTGCCAGCAGTGTTCGAGTGAGAGGGCTAGGCTTGGAGACCCAGTACTTC. This sequence encodes CASSVRVRGLGLETQYF.

The chain's CDR3 is CATRFQNSYNEQFF. CDR3 in DNA: TGTGCCACCCGATTTCAGAACTCCTACAATGAGCAGTTCTTC. V gene TRBV10-3 combines with J gene TRBJ2-1, with D unresolved. Germline loops: CDR1 ENHRY, CDR2 SYGVKD. The germline V and J ends were trimmed by 10 bases and 0 bases, with 13 bases remaining between them. The CDR3 sequence is 14 residues long.

In regard to this clonotype: This CDR3 is missing its conserved last phenylalanine or tryptophan, likely due to a read error. The rearrangement uses TRBV28 and TRBJ2-2, with 9 bases fitting TRBD2. The CDR3 consists of 18 residues. CDR1 is MDHEN, CDR2 SYDVKM, per germline. CDR3 in DNA: TGTACCAGCAGTTCCTGGACTAGCGAAACTGAGAACACCGGGGAGCTGTTTTCT. Translating gives CTSSSWTSETENTGELFS.

This clonotype was counted once. A read error may explain this, as a much larger clone is one base away. The rearrangement uses TRBV7-9 and TRBJ2-3, with TRBD2 identical over 8 bases. CDR1 and CDR2 (germline): SEHNR, FQNEAQ (reference sequence). CDR3 size: 15 residues. The CDR3 coding sequence is TGTTCCAGCAGCGTGTATAGCGGGGGCACAGATACGCAGTATTTT. Amino acids: CSSSVYSGGTDTQYF.

With regard to this clonotype: At one of its ends the junction is not consistent with the germline gene, which may arise from a read error. This chain joins TRBV6-6 and TRBJ1-2; unclear D gene. Germline V gene sequence: CDR1 MNHNY, CDR2 SVGAGI (reference sequence). This CDR3 has 14 amino acids. CDR3 loop: CATQYTPEIYGHTF. Here the CDR3 DNA reads TGTGCTACTCAGTATACCCCAGAGATCTATGGCCACACCTTC.

Comment on this clonotype: This may stem from a read error, because a much larger clone lies one nucleotide away. The CDR3 here is CASSLVSGRTHNEQFF. As DNA, the CDR3 is TGTGCCAGCAGCTTGGTTAGCGGGAGAACCCACAATGAGCAGTTCTTC. The gene calls are TRBV5-4 and TRBJ2-1, with 9 bases identical to TRBD2. V was clipped by 0 bases and J by 5 bases; unmatched bases: 6. Germline V gives CDR1 SGHNT, CDR2 YYREEE (reference sequence). The CDR3 covers 16 residues. The variable domain in full, with the rest retrieved from reference TRBV5-4 and TRBJ2-1, is ETGVTQSPTHLIKTRGQQVTLRCSSQSGHNTVSWYQQALGQGPQFIFQYYREEENGRGNFPPRFSGLQFPNYSSELNVNALELDDSALYLCASSLVSGRTHNEQFFGPGTRLTVL.